This is a list of T cell receptor beta chains from one sample in a study of CXCR3-negative and CXCR3-positive naive CD8 T cells. TCRdb reprocessed the 5' RACE reads and keeps a single row for each CDR3 protein, giving no DNA. Recorded for this sample: about 130,000 distinct CDR3 sequences. Sequencing input: naive CXCR3+ CD8+ T cells from blood. All receptors derive from a human donor in good health. Some clones in this sample may be carry-over from other donors' samples. Both conserved end residues are part of each CDR3.

CDR3 protein	V gene	J gene
CASSGLTGVYGYTF	TRBV18	TRBJ1-2
CASSPLLAGGNEQFF	TRBV28	TRBJ2-1
CASTPPQGASWEQYF	TRBV7-9	TRBJ2-7
CASRSDTNTEAFF	TRBV6-5	TRBJ1-1
CASSLRPENTGELFF	TRBV5-1	TRBJ2-2
CASSQEERGVYTDTQYF	TRBV3-1	TRBJ2-3
CASSWGTGVNEQFF	TRBV6-2/TRBV6-3	TRBJ2-1
CASGLPNRLAYEQYF	TRBV12-5	TRBJ2-7
CSVGTELGEQYF	TRBV29-1	TRBJ2-7
CASSPAGQGLNTEAFF	TRBV7-8	TRBJ1-1
CSAVEMPTPTGELFF	TRBV20-1	TRBJ2-2
CASSFDRYQPQHF	TRBV5-1	TRBJ1-5
CASSPSSGANVLTF	TRBV6-2/TRBV6-3	TRBJ2-6
CVSSRILPGQGAAGELFF	TRBV7-8	TRBJ2-2
CASSSDRGTEAFF	TRBV7-9	TRBJ1-1
CASSYTAFWGYTF	TRBV7-2	TRBJ1-2
CSVEDLWREVEGYTF	TRBV29-1	TRBJ1-2
CAISLEAGDYYGYTF	TRBV5-5	TRBJ1-2
CATSTSDFGTEQFF	TRBV15	TRBJ2-1
CSVDPSGGVETQYF	TRBV29-1	TRBJ2-5
CSVPYSGNYGYTF	TRBV29-1	TRBJ1-2
CAISESLNEPTTVSGANVLTF	TRBV10-3	TRBJ2-6
CASSYPRLAGSYEQYF	TRBV6-2/TRBV6-3	TRBJ2-7
CASSLARNEQFF	TRBV11-3	TRBJ2-1
CASSHRGSTTNEKLFF	TRBV27	TRBJ1-4
CASSPQDRTGELFF	TRBV4-3	TRBJ2-2
CSAQTGVNEKLFF	TRBV20-1	TRBJ1-4
CASSSTAGYEQFF	TRBV5-6	TRBJ2-1
CASSLGANTGELFF	TRBV3-1	TRBJ2-2
CATSTGQGANEQYF	TRBV15	TRBJ2-7
CASSPLAAGSYEQYF	TRBV14	TRBJ2-7
CASSIDLSSYNEQFF	TRBV11-1	TRBJ2-1
CASSQAGQVVTETQYF	TRBV14	TRBJ2-5
CASTSSGDSYNEQFF	TRBV12-3/TRBV12-4	TRBJ2-1
CASSNSGRGFNEQFF	TRBV7-9	TRBJ2-1
CASSFWGEQYF	TRBV5-1	TRBJ2-7
CASSYPGGNQPQHF	TRBV12-3/TRBV12-4	TRBJ1-5
CASSSDLPETQYF	TRBV7-9	TRBJ2-5
CASSFGLIAGAYEQYF	TRBV5-4	TRBJ2-7
CSVVGGYNEQFF	TRBV29-1	TRBJ2-1
CASSLASPGPGELFF	TRBV11-2	TRBJ2-2
CASSLVGRGVNEQFF	TRBV7-9	TRBJ2-1
CSVERDTEAFF	TRBV29-1	TRBJ1-1
CASSSDGNTEAFF	TRBV11-1	TRBJ1-1
CASGDRRRYNEQFF	TRBV5-1	TRBJ2-1
CASSFGIDYGYTF	TRBV7-9	TRBJ1-2
CASSLERGPSYEQYF	TRBV27	TRBJ2-7
CASSPRQGDSGTEAFF	TRBV4-2	TRBJ1-1
CASSPLDRADNEQFF	TRBV28	TRBJ2-1
CASSTARAGNQPQHF	TRBV12-3/TRBV12-4	TRBJ1-5
CAIASAGLDTQYF	TRBV10-3	TRBJ2-3
CASSLAGTQETQYF	TRBV11-2	TRBJ2-5
CSARGAGGGPNEQFF	TRBV29-1	TRBJ2-1
CASSSGLAARTDTQYF	TRBV7-9	TRBJ2-3
CATSDSGRLSSYNEQFF	TRBV24-1	TRBJ2-1